What follows describes a single T cell receptor beta chain. Ophthalmopathy patients all had a Clinical Activity Score of at least 3, a NOSPECS grade of at least 4 and disease under 3 months old. Patients showing uncontrolled infection, other autoimmune disease, pregnancy or lactation were ineligible. Between the trimmed V and J ends, which lost 6 bases and 4 bases, there was a span of 13 bases. Germline V gene sequence: CDR1 SNHLY, CDR2 FYNNEI. This CDR3 spans 15 amino acids. The investigators amplified TCR beta CDR3 regions from RNA transcripts. The HTBI primer set drove a first-round RT-PCR of the TCR CDR3. TCRdb used MiXCR to reprocess the multiplex PCR reads, holding one entry per CDR3 protein. Of approximately 690,000 distinct CDR3 sequences in the sample, around 20% are singletons; the top ten hold 30% to 40%. The data were obtained in a study of T cells in Graves' hyperthyroidism and ophthalmopathy. Across the study: Peripheral blood was acquired at first diagnosis, ahead of any therapy whatsoever.

Sequencing used blood. The TCR was taken from a man aged 30 to 45 with Graves' ophthalmopathy. The gene calls are TRBV2 and TRBJ2-6; D remains unclear. In DNA form, the CDR3 reads TGTGCCAGCAGGTGGTCCAGAACAGGGGCCAACGTCCTGACTTTC. This encodes CASRWSRTGANVLTF.